These 11 T cell receptor beta chains originate from one sample sequenced in a study of blood T cell repertoires in COVID-19. Clones were read by immunoSEQ multiplex PCR, and TCRdb kept only the in-frame ones, dropping some. The sample lists approximately 94,000 clones; more than 65% were seen once. The sequenced sample was peripheral blood. The receptors were sampled from a man in his 60s with acute or convalescent COVID-19.

The chain employs TRBV3-1 (or the pseudogene TRBV3-2) and TRBJ2-1, with 7 bases aligning to TRBD2. CDR3 size: 14 residues. The V gene end was trimmed by 1 base and the J gene end by 13 bases; junction bases not matched to a gene: 10. CDR1 and CDR2 (germline): LGHDT, YNNKEL (reference sequence). In nucleotides, the CDR3 is TGTGCCAGCAGCCAAGGGGAAGCGGGGTCAGGACAGTTCTTC. Translation gives CASSQGEAGSGQFF.

The chain has TRBV19 and TRBJ2-5; 9 bases line up with TRBD2. This CDR3 region has 15 residues. In germline, CDR1 is LNHDA, CDR2 SQIVND (reference sequence). With 4 bases clipped from V and 3 bases from J, the junction kept 6 bases outside the gene matches. The CDR3 here is CASSNSGGLKETQYF. The CDR3 DNA reads as TGTGCCAGTAGTAACAGCGGGGGGCTGAAAGAGACCCAGTACTTC.

The chain joins TRBV7-2 to TRBJ1-2, with no clear D. V shed 2 bases and J shed 0 bases, with 7 bases lying between them. In germline, CDR1 is SGHTA, CDR2 FQGNSA. The CDR3 is 14 amino acids. This chain's CDR3 is CASSLYPANYGYTF. The CDR3 nucleotides are TGTGCCAGCAGCTTATATCCGGCTAACTATGGCTACACCTTC.

This chain's CDR3 is CASSSTGTRETQYF. The CDR3 nucleotides are TGTGCCAGCAGTTCCACCGGGACTAGAGAGACCCAGTACTTC. The V call is TRBV6-5, the J call TRBJ2-5; 8 bases fit TRBD2. Germline trimming cut 4 bases from V and 4 bases from J; bases unmatched to any gene: 5. CDR3 length equals 14 residues. Germline CDR1 MNHEY, CDR2 SVGAGI.

The chain uses TRBV6-4 and TRBJ2-3, with TRBD1 as a possible D gene (6 bases). Looked up from germline, CDR1 is MRHNA and CDR2 is SNTAGT. The CDR3 loop spans 15 amino acids. The V end lost 5 bases, the J end lost 0 bases, and 12 bases lay between the germline ends. The CDR3 reads CASSKGRGSTDTQYF. CDR3 nucleotides: TGTGCCAGCAGTAAGGGCAGGGGCAGCACAGATACGCAGTATTTT.

This chain links TRBV21-1 with TRBJ1-4. TRBV21-1 is a known pseudogene. The CDR3 length is 17 residues. The DNA of the CDR3 is TGTGCCAGCAGCACGCAGTTAGAGCGGGCAACTAATGAAAAACTGTTTTTT. Amino acids: CASSTQLERATNEKLFF.

The gene calls are TRBV5-1 and TRBJ1-4, with 7 bases fitting TRBD1. The V segment lost 6 bases and the J segment 4 bases; nucleotides outside the gene matches: 6. The germline CDR1 and CDR2 sequences are SGHRS and YFSETQ. The CDR3 runs to 14 residues. The CDR3 loop reads CASTAGTDNEKLFF. The CDR3 DNA is TGCGCCAGCACGGCCGGGACAGATAATGAAAAACTGTTTTTT.

The chain combines TRBV27 with TRBJ1-5, with 10 bases aligning to TRBD1. The CDR3 contains 16 residues. Germline V CDR1 and CDR2: MNHEY, SMNVEV (reference sequence). Trimming cost V 7 bases and J 3 bases; bases outside gene matches: 9. The CDR3 reads CASTRTGTGANQPQHF. The DNA for the CDR3 is TGTGCCAGCACCCGCACCGGGACAGGGGCCAATCAGCCCCAGCATTTT.

This clone appeared a few times. V gene TRBV5-1 combines with J gene TRBJ2-5; 7 bases align to TRBD1. V shed 6 bases and J 1 base; nucleotides not matched to a gene: 6. Germline values: CDR1 SGHRS, CDR2 YFSETQ. The CDR3 is made up of 14 amino acids. In nucleotides, the CDR3 is TGCGCCAGCAACCGGGACAGCTTCCAAGAGACCCAGTACTTC. Translated, it gives CASNRDSFQETQYF.

The chain links TRBV7-2 to TRBJ2-1; weak D call: TRBD1 (6 bases). The CDR3 is made up of 15 amino acids. CDR1 is SGHTA and CDR2 is FQGNSA in the germline V gene. The V end was cut by 6 bases, the J end by 3 bases, with 15 bases between. The CDR3 nucleotides read TGTGCCAGCAGACAAAGGGACAAGAACTACAATGAGCAGTTCTTC. This sequence encodes CASRQRDKNYNEQFF.

The CDR3 DNA reads as TGTGCCAGCAGACCGGTTGCTTATGGCTACACCTTC. The encoded protein is CASRPVAYGYTF. This chain connects TRBV28 to TRBJ1-2; no reliable D call. The CDR3 is 12 residues long. Trimming removed 6 bases at V and 5 bases at J, with 10 bases between. The germline V gene encodes CDR1 MDHEN and CDR2 SYDVKM.